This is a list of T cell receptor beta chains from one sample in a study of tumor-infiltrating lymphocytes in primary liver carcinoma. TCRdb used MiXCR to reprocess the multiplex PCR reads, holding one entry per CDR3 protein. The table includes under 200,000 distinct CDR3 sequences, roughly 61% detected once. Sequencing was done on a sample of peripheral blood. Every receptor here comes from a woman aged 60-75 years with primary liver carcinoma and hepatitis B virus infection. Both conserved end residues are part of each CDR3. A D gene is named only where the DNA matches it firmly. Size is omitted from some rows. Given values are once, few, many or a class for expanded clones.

CTSSPGTGGNHEQYF	TGTACCAGCAGCCCCGGGACAGGGGGTAACCACGAGCAGTACTTC	TRBV11-1	TRBJ2-7	TRBD1	.
CASRGRVGEQFF	TGTGCCAGCAGGGGCAGGGTTGGTGAGCAGTTCTTC	TRBV28	TRBJ2-1	.	few
CARESSGSFYNEQFF	TGTGCCAGAGAATCAAGCGGGAGTTTTTACAATGAGCAGTTCTTC	TRBV19	TRBJ2-1	TRBD2	.
CASSHSGTGIRTSGNTIYF	TGCGCCAGCAGCCACTCCGGGACAGGCATTCGGACCTCTGGAAACACCATATATTTT	TRBV4-1	TRBJ1-3	TRBD1	few
CASISDRDGISGANVLTF	TGTGCCAGCATTTCCGACAGGGATGGGATTTCTGGGGCCAACGTCCTGACTTTC	TRBV6-6	TRBJ2-6	TRBD1	.
CASSSGTGALYEQYF	TGTGCCAGCAGTTCGGGGACAGGAGCCCTCTACGAGCAGTACTTC	TRBV28	TRBJ2-7	TRBD1	few
CASSDTGGRQPQHF	TGTGCCAGTAGTGATACAGGGGGCCGTCAGCCCCAGCATTTT	TRBV2	TRBJ1-5	TRBD1	.
CSVERDGDTQYF	TGCAGCGTTGAAAGGGACGGAGATACGCAGTATTTT	TRBV29-1	TRBJ2-3	.	many
CASSYSAGGSYGYTF	TGTGCCAGCAGTTACTCAGCTGGCGGGAGCTATGGCTACACCTTC	TRBV6-5	TRBJ1-2	.	many
CASHAGGALSEAFF	TGTGCCAGCCATGCCGGGGGGGCGCTGTCTGAAGCTTTCTTT	TRBV28	TRBJ1-1	.	few
CASSPGLRRQETQYF	TGTGCCAGCAGCCCCGGACTAAGACGTCAAGAGACCCAGTACTTC	TRBV7-8	TRBJ2-5	.	few
CASTKLAGGPVGGELFF	TGCGCCAGCACCAAACTAGCGGGAGGGCCGGTCGGCGGGGAGCTGTTTTTT	TRBV5-1	TRBJ2-2	TRBD2	once
CASSIWGLGTGELFF	TGTGCCAGCAGTATTTGGGGTTTGGGCACCGGGGAGCTGTTTTTT	TRBV12-3/TRBV12-4	TRBJ2-2	.	many
CASSAQELAGGELFF	TGTGCCAGCAGCGCCCAGGAACTGGCGGGCGGGGAGCTGTTTTTT	TRBV11-2	TRBJ2-2	.	.
CASISLAGRVSYNERFF	TGTGCCAGCATCTCCTTAGCGGGACGGGTCTCCTACAATGAGCGGTTCTTC	TRBV11-2	TRBJ2-1	TRBD2	once
CSVEEPTQEIQYF	TGCAGCGTTGAAGAGCCCACCCAAGAGATCCAGTACTTC	TRBV29-1	TRBJ2-5	.	once
CASSQGTEQYF	TGTGCCAGCAGCCAGGGGACCGAGCAGTACTTC	TRBV6-5	TRBJ2-7	.	many
CRVEGRDRDYEQYF	TGCAGGGTGGAGGGCCGGGACAGGGACTACGAGCAGTACTTC	TRBV29-1	TRBJ2-7	TRBD1	.